This is a list of T cell receptor beta chains from one sample in a study of OX40 agonist ivuxolimab in advanced cancers. The assay was immunoSEQ multiplex PCR, and TCRdb's table has in-frame clones only and misses some. The table shows around 150,000 clones, with 85% to 95% occurring only once. The source was CD4+ or CD8+ T cells sorted from blood, collected in a trial of the OX40 agonist ivuxolimab. These receptors were taken from an adult with an advanced solid tumor such as melanoma, head and neck, liver or kidney cancer. CDR3s include the opening cysteine and the closing phenylalanine or tryptophan. D genes are given only for firm matches. Not every row has a clone size; where given, it reads once, few, many or a size class.

size	V	length	D	J	CDR3	DNA
NA	TRBV5-6	14	TRBD1	TRBJ1-6	CASTIGTGGQPLHF	TGTGCCAGCACCATAGGGACAGGGGGCCAACCCCTCCACTTT
once	TRBV6-5	14	NA	TRBJ2-1	CASSYMHANNEQFF	TGTGCCAGCAGTTACATGCATGCGAACAATGAGCAGTTCTTC
NA	TRBV7-3	15	TRBD1	TRBJ2-2	CASSGGQGATGELFF	TGTGCCAGCAGCGGGGGACAGGGGGCCACCGGGGAGCTGTTTTTT
NA	TRBV6-1	14	NA	TRBJ2-5	CASSENPSSGTQYF	TGTGCCAGCAGTGAAAATCCCAGTTCGGGGACCCAGTACTTC
NA	TRBV11-2	15	NA	TRBJ2-6	CASSFGFSGANVLTF	TGTGCCAGCAGCTTTGGCTTCTCTGGGGCCAACGTCCTGACTTTC
NA	TRBV6-5	15	NA	TRBJ1-2	CASRPGSVYSYGYTF	TGTGCCAGCAGGCCGGGAAGCGTCTATAGCTATGGCTACACCTTC
NA	TRBV7-9	13	NA	TRBJ2-2	CASSLQAYGELFF	TGTGCCAGCAGTTTACAAGCCTACGGGGAGCTGTTTTTT
NA	TRBV6-4	14	TRBD2	TRBJ2-5	CAISATSGDETQYF	TGTGCCATCAGTGCCACTAGCGGTGATGAGACCCAGTACTTC
NA	TRBV7-2	13	NA	TRBJ2-7	CASSPGVSYEQYF	TGTGCCAGCAGCCCGGGAGTATCCTACGAGCAGTACTTC
NA	TRBV29-1	11	NA	TRBJ2-7	CSVDKGDEQYF	TGCAGCGTTGATAAGGGCGACGAGCAGTACTTC
NA	TRBV6-5	15	TRBD1	TRBJ1-2	CASSNEDRGVYGYTF	TGTGCCAGCAGCAACGAAGACAGGGGGGTCTATGGCTACACCTTC
NA	TRBV4-3	17	NA	TRBJ2-6	CASSQDLRGSGANVLTF	TGCGCCAGCAGCCAAGATCTTCGCGGCTCTGGGGCCAACGTCCTGACTTTC
once	TRBV5-1	16	NA	TRBJ2-6	CASSLGPSSGANVLTF	TGCGCCAGCAGCTTGGGGCCCAGCTCTGGGGCCAACGTCCTGACTTTC
NA	TRBV9	12	NA	TRBJ2-7	CASSVGGNEQYF	TGTGCCAGCAGCGTAGGGGGAAACGAGCAGTACTTC
NA	TRBV7-8	18	TRBD1	TRBJ1-1	CASSLPRDRGRGDTEAFF	TGTGCCAGCAGCTTGCCCCGGGACAGGGGCCGTGGAGACACTGAAGCTTTCTTT
NA	TRBV10-3	14	NA	TRBJ2-3	CATRLDAGTDTQYF	TGTGCCACCCGACTAGACGCCGGCACAGATACGCAGTATTTT
NA	TRBV28	18	TRBD2	TRBJ2-3	CASSSLGAGAYRTDTQYF	TGTGCCAGCAGTTCGCTTGGAGCGGGAGCCTATCGCACAGATACGCAGTATTTT
NA	TRBV9	15	TRBD2	TRBJ2-3	CASSTSGKGTDTQYF	TGTGCCAGCAGCACCAGCGGGAAGGGGACAGATACGCAGTATTTT
NA	TRBV12-5	14	NA	TRBJ2-1	CASGLIGSYNEQFF	TGTGCTAGTGGTTTAATAGGATCCTACAATGAGCAGTTCTTC
once	TRBV7-6	15	NA	TRBJ1-1	CASSLQGMRNTEAFF	TGTGCCAGCAGCTTACAGGGAATGCGGAACACTGAAGCTTTCTTT
few	TRBV18	13	TRBD1	TRBJ1-2	CASSLDRAGGYTF	TGTGCCAGCTCACTGGACAGGGCGGGTGGCTACACCTTC
NA	TRBV28	11	NA	TRBJ1-1	CASSFAGKAFF	TGTGCCAGCAGTTTCGCCGGGAAGGCTTTCTTT
NA	TRBV4-1	14	NA	TRBJ2-5	CASSLSGTEETQYF	TGCGCCAGCAGCCTTTCCGGGACTGAAGAGACCCAGTACTTC
few	TRBV7-2	15	TRBD2	TRBJ2-7	CASTLMGGSFYEQYF	TGTGCCAGCACCCTAATGGGGGGGTCTTTCTACGAGCAGTACTTC
NA	TRBV6-5	15	TRBD2	TRBJ2-2	CASSSSGNYPGELFF	TGTGCCAGCAGTTCAAGCGGGAACTACCCCGGGGAGCTGTTTTTT
once	TRBV5-4	18	TRBD2	TRBJ2-2	CASSLVASGRLNTGELFF	TGTGCCAGCAGCTTGGTGGCTAGCGGGCGCCTGAACACCGGGGAGCTGTTTTTT
NA	TRBV6-1	12	NA	TRBJ2-7	CASGGGGYEQYF	TGTGCCAGCGGGGGGGGCGGCTACGAGCAGTACTTC
NA	TRBV11-1	17	TRBD1	TRBJ1-4	CASSPAQGVRDNEKLFF	TGTGCCAGCAGCCCCGCACAGGGGGTCCGGGATAATGAAAAACTGTTTTTT
NA	TRBV11-2	11	NA	TRBJ2-7	CASSQNSEQYF	TGTGCCAGCAGCCAAAATTCGGAGCAGTACTTC
NA	TRBV6-1	14	NA	TRBJ2-6	CASNAAAGANVLTF	TGTGCCAGCAACGCAGCAGCCGGGGCCAACGTCCTGACTTTC
NA	TRBV6-5	13	NA	TRBJ1-1	CASAGSLNTEAFF	TGTGCCAGCGCCGGGAGTTTGAACACTGAAGCTTTCTTT
few	TRBV28	20	NA	TRBJ1-1	CASSLPRWIPADYMNTEAFF	TGTGCCAGCAGTTTACCCAGATGGATCCCAGCCGACTACATGAACACTGAAGCTTTCTTT
NA	TRBV5-1	15	NA	TRBJ1-6	CASKDGSSYNSPLHF	TGCGCCAGCAAGGACGGTAGCTCCTATAATTCACCCCTCCACTTT
NA	TRBV18	13	NA	TRBJ1-1	CASSPPAGNEAFF	TGTGCCAGCTCACCACCGGCAGGAAATGAAGCTTTCTTT
NA	TRBV9	16	TRBD2	TRBJ2-1	CASSVASGATYNEQFF	TGTGCCAGCAGCGTAGCCAGCGGGGCTACCTACAATGAGCAGTTCTTC
few	TRBV11-2	16	NA	TRBJ2-1	CASSSPGGLSYNEQFF	TGTGCCAGCAGCTCCCCCGGCGGCCTCTCCTACAATGAGCAGTTCTTC
NA	TRBV6-6	15	TRBD1	TRBJ1-1	CASRGQVQGGTEAFF	TGTGCCAGCAGGGGACAGGTGCAGGGGGGCACTGAAGCTTTCTTT